The rows below give T cell receptor beta chains drawn from one sample of a study of post-analysis software for immune sequencing data. MiXCR, run by TCRdb on the PCR reads, gives a single entry per CDR3 protein. Among under 900,000 distinct CDR3 sequences listed, under 70% were seen once. The sample comprised blood. These receptors came from a girl between 10 and 17 years old with multiple sclerosis. Each CDR3 is given with its conserved first and last residue. Fields, in order: D gene, V gene, CDR3 length, J gene, clone size, CDR3 DNA, CDR3 protein. D genes are given only for firm matches. Not every row has a clone size; where given, it reads once, few, many or a size class.

D gene: NA; V gene: TRBV20-1; CDR3 length: 13; J gene: TRBJ2-4; clone size: NA; CDR3 DNA: TGCAGTGCTAGAGAGCCTGGGTTGGACATTCAGTACTTC; CDR3 protein: CSAREPGLDIQYF
D gene: TRBD2; V gene: TRBV20-1; CDR3 length: 15; J gene: TRBJ2-1; clone size: few; CDR3 DNA: TGCAGTGCTAGACCTAGCGGGAGGGCTTACAATGAGCAGTTCTTC; CDR3 protein: CSARPSGRAYNEQFF
D gene: NA; V gene: TRBV7-6; CDR3 length: 12; J gene: TRBJ2-1; clone size: few; CDR3 DNA: TGTGCCAGCAATCAACCTGCGGATGAGCAGTTCTTC; CDR3 protein: CASNQPADEQFF
D gene: NA; V gene: TRBV3-1; CDR3 length: 14; J gene: TRBJ1-1; clone size: once; CDR3 DNA: TGTGCCAGCAGCCAAGAAGTAGGGAACACTGAAGCTTTCTTT; CDR3 protein: CASSQEVGNTEAFF
D gene: NA; V gene: TRBV5-1; CDR3 length: 15; J gene: TRBJ1-1; clone size: NA; CDR3 DNA: TGCGCCAGCAGCTTGATCGCAGGTCCGAACACTGAAGCTTTCTTT; CDR3 protein: CASSLIAGPNTEAFF
D gene: NA; V gene: TRBV29-1; CDR3 length: 14; J gene: TRBJ2-3; clone size: NA; CDR3 DNA: TGCAGCGAACGGAAAAAAGGGCGCACAGATACGCAGTATTTT; CDR3 protein: CSERKKGRTDTQYF
D gene: NA; V gene: TRBV20-1; CDR3 length: 16; J gene: TRBJ1-2; clone size: NA; CDR3 DNA: TGCAGTGCTCCTCTGGGCTCGTCCGGGGGGCCCTATGGCTACACCTTC; CDR3 protein: CSAPLGSSGGPYGYTF
D gene: TRBD1; V gene: TRBV7-9; CDR3 length: 16; J gene: TRBJ1-1; clone size: NA; CDR3 DNA: TGTGCTAGCAGCTTGAAGGGGGCCGGCTTTGGGGCTGAAGCTTTCTTT; CDR3 protein: CASSLKGAGFGAEAFF
D gene: TRBD1; V gene: TRBV18; CDR3 length: 15; J gene: TRBJ2-7; clone size: few; CDR3 DNA: TGTGCCAGCTCACCCCCGGGACAGGGGGCTGGTGAGCAGTACTTC; CDR3 protein: CASSPPGQGAGEQYF
D gene: NA; V gene: TRBV9; CDR3 length: 15; J gene: TRBJ1-5; clone size: NA; CDR3 DNA: TGTGCCAGCAGCGAGCAGGGAGGGAGCAATCAGCCCCAGCATTTT; CDR3 protein: CASSEQGGSNQPQHF
D gene: TRBD2; V gene: TRBV29-1; CDR3 length: 15; J gene: TRBJ2-7; clone size: few; CDR3 DNA: TGCAGCGGCACCCTTGTTGCGGGAGCGACCTACGAGCAGTACTTC; CDR3 protein: CSGTLVAGATYEQYF
D gene: TRBD2; V gene: TRBV2; CDR3 length: 19; J gene: TRBJ2-7; clone size: NA; CDR3 DNA: TGTGCCAGCAGTGTGAGGAGTGTGTCTAGCGGGGGGCAAATCTACGAGCAGTACTTC; CDR3 protein: CASSVRSVSSGGQIYEQYF
D gene: TRBD1; V gene: TRBV7-8; CDR3 length: 15; J gene: TRBJ2-1; clone size: NA; CDR3 DNA: TGTGCCAGCGGTACAGGGGACCGGGGCGACAATGAGCAGTTCTTC; CDR3 protein: CASGTGDRGDNEQFF
D gene: TRBD2; V gene: TRBV4-2; CDR3 length: 15; J gene: TRBJ2-1; clone size: NA; CDR3 DNA: TGTGCCAGCAGCCAAGATATAGGGACTAGCAATGAGCAGTTCTTC; CDR3 protein: CASSQDIGTSNEQFF
D gene: NA; V gene: TRBV9; CDR3 length: 14; J gene: TRBJ1-1; clone size: NA; CDR3 DNA: TGTGCCAGCAGCCCCGGGAGGGTGAACACTGAAGCTTTCTTT; CDR3 protein: CASSPGRVNTEAFF
D gene: NA; V gene: TRBV30; CDR3 length: 13; J gene: TRBJ2-1; clone size: NA; CDR3 DNA: TGTGCCTGGAGTGTTGAGATCGACAATGAGCAGTTCTTC; CDR3 protein: CAWSVEIDNEQFF
D gene: NA; V gene: TRBV3-1; CDR3 length: 13; J gene: TRBJ1-2; clone size: NA; CDR3 DNA: TGTGCCAGCAGCCAAGTATTGGGGAATGGCTACACCTTC; CDR3 protein: CASSQVLGNGYTF
D gene: NA; V gene: TRBV7-2; CDR3 length: 14; J gene: TRBJ2-7; clone size: NA; CDR3 DNA: TGTGCCAGCAGCTTAGCGGTCAGGGGCTACGAGCAGTACTTC; CDR3 protein: CASSLAVRGYEQYF
D gene: NA; V gene: TRBV4-1; CDR3 length: 16; J gene: TRBJ2-2; clone size: NA; CDR3 DNA: TGCGCCAGCAGCCAAGACCTCGTCCCCGTCGGCGGGGAGCTGTTTTTT; CDR3 protein: CASSQDLVPVGGELFF
D gene: TRBD1; V gene: TRBV7-9; CDR3 length: 17; J gene: TRBJ1-1; clone size: NA; CDR3 DNA: TGTGCCAGCAGCTTAGCGTTCCCTGGAGTGGCAGGGGGCGCAGCTTTCTTT; CDR3 protein: CASSLAFPGVAGGAAFF
D gene: NA; V gene: TRBV12-3/TRBV12-4; CDR3 length: 14; J gene: TRBJ2-1; clone size: NA; CDR3 DNA: TGTGCCAGCAGGGAAAATTCTGGTAGCGATGAGCAGTTCTTC; CDR3 protein: CASRENSGSDEQFF
D gene: NA; V gene: TRBV7-2; CDR3 length: 12; J gene: TRBJ2-3; clone size: NA; CDR3 DNA: TGTGCCAGCAGCTTAGCAGAACGAAGGCAGTATTTT; CDR3 protein: CASSLAERRQYF
D gene: NA; V gene: TRBV5-6; CDR3 length: 11; J gene: TRBJ2-1; clone size: NA; CDR3 DNA: TGTGCCAGCAACCTCCTAATAGAGCAGTTCTTC; CDR3 protein: CASNLLIEQFF
D gene: TRBD2; V gene: TRBV27; CDR3 length: 18; J gene: TRBJ2-1; clone size: NA; CDR3 DNA: TGTGCCAGCAGCGCGGGACTAGCGGGAGCCCTCTCCTACAATGAGCAGTTCTTC; CDR3 protein: CASSAGLAGALSYNEQFF
D gene: NA; V gene: TRBV5-1; CDR3 length: 14; J gene: TRBJ2-7; clone size: NA; CDR3 DNA: TGCGCCAGCAGCCCCCAGGGGGGACGGAGCGAGCAGTACTTC; CDR3 protein: CASSPQGGRSEQYF
D gene: NA; V gene: TRBV29-1; CDR3 length: 14; J gene: TRBJ2-7; clone size: NA; CDR3 DNA: TGCAGCTTCAGAAACCGGGACAACTCCTACGAGCAGTACTTC; CDR3 protein: CSFRNRDNSYEQYF
D gene: NA; V gene: TRBV20-1; CDR3 length: 14; J gene: TRBJ2-1; clone size: NA; CDR3 DNA: TGCAGTGCCCAAGTCGGGTTAGTTAGGAATGAGCAGTTCTTC; CDR3 protein: CSAQVGLVRNEQFF
D gene: TRBD1; V gene: TRBV29-1; CDR3 length: 13; J gene: TRBJ2-3; clone size: NA; CDR3 DNA: TGCAGCGTGGGGACAGGGGAGGGGGATACGCAGTATTTT; CDR3 protein: CSVGTGEGDTQYF
D gene: TRBD1; V gene: TRBV12-3/TRBV12-4; CDR3 length: 14; J gene: TRBJ2-7; clone size: NA; CDR3 DNA: TGTGCCAGCAGGCCGACAGGGGGCTCCTACGAGCAGTACTTC; CDR3 protein: CASRPTGGSYEQYF
D gene: TRBD2; V gene: TRBV2; CDR3 length: 17; J gene: TRBJ2-1; clone size: once; CDR3 DNA: TGTGCCAGCAGTTGGGGACTAGCGGGAGTACGAGAAAATGAGCAGTTCTTC; CDR3 protein: CASSWGLAGVRENEQFF
D gene: TRBD1; V gene: TRBV7-9; CDR3 length: 19; J gene: TRBJ2-1; clone size: once; CDR3 DNA: TGTGCCAGCAGCTTCGCCCGGGACAGGGCTGGAAGCTCCTACAATGAGCAGTTCTTC; CDR3 protein: CASSFARDRAGSSYNEQFF
D gene: NA; V gene: TRBV7-9; CDR3 length: 17; J gene: TRBJ1-2; clone size: NA; CDR3 DNA: TGTGCCAGCACCCGGTACCGCATGTGGCAGGGTGGTGGTGGCTACACCTTC; CDR3 protein: CASTRYRMWQGGGGYTF
D gene: TRBD2; V gene: TRBV29-1; CDR3 length: 15; J gene: TRBJ2-1; clone size: NA; CDR3 DNA: TGCAGCGTTGTGGGGGGGACGGACTCCTACAATGAGCAGTTCTTC; CDR3 protein: CSVVGGTDSYNEQFF
D gene: NA; V gene: TRBV5-1; CDR3 length: 13; J gene: TRBJ1-6; clone size: few; CDR3 DNA: TGCGCCAGCAGCTTCTCCTATAATTCACCCCTCCACTTT; CDR3 protein: CASSFSYNSPLHF
D gene: TRBD1; V gene: TRBV18; CDR3 length: 15; J gene: TRBJ2-3; clone size: NA; CDR3 DNA: TGTGCCAGCTCAACCCCGGGACAGCCCACAGATACGCAGTATTTT; CDR3 protein: CASSTPGQPTDTQYF
D gene: TRBD1; V gene: TRBV5-1; CDR3 length: 16; J gene: TRBJ2-7; clone size: few; CDR3 DNA: TGCGCCAGCAGCTTGGAAGTGGACAGGGGATTCTACGAGCAGTACTTC; CDR3 protein: CASSLEVDRGFYEQYF
D gene: TRBD1; V gene: TRBV20-1; CDR3 length: 13; J gene: TRBJ2-1; clone size: NA; CDR3 DNA: TGCAGTGCTAGGAGGACAGGGAACAATGAGCAGTTCTTC; CDR3 protein: CSARRTGNNEQFF
D gene: NA; V gene: TRBV29-1; CDR3 length: 13; J gene: TRBJ2-5; clone size: few; CDR3 DNA: TGCAGCGCCCGAGGGGATATCCAAGAGACCCGGTACTTC; CDR3 protein: CSARGDIQETRYF
D gene: TRBD1; V gene: TRBV9; CDR3 length: 18; J gene: TRBJ2-3; clone size: NA; CDR3 DNA: TGTGCCAGCAGCGCCCGAGGAGACAGGGGGCAAGAACGATATACGCAGTATTTT; CDR3 protein: CASSARGDRGQERYTQYF
D gene: TRBD2; V gene: TRBV10-2; CDR3 length: 15; J gene: TRBJ2-7; clone size: NA; CDR3 DNA: TGCGCCAGGTTTTACGGGACTAGCGTTTCCTACGAGCAGTACTTC; CDR3 protein: CARFYGTSVSYEQYF
D gene: TRBD1; V gene: TRBV10-3; CDR3 length: 15; J gene: TRBJ1-1; clone size: few; CDR3 DNA: TGTGCCATCACCCCCGGGACAGGGACTGGCACTGAAGCTTTCTTT; CDR3 protein: CAITPGTGTGTEAFF
D gene: NA; V gene: TRBV5-1; CDR3 length: 13; J gene: TRBJ2-1; clone size: once; CDR3 DNA: TGCGCCAGCAGCCAGGGACCCCTCAATGAGCAGTTCTTC; CDR3 protein: CASSQGPLNEQFF
D gene: TRBD2; V gene: TRBV12-3/TRBV12-4; CDR3 length: 15; J gene: TRBJ2-1; clone size: NA; CDR3 DNA: TGTGCCAGCTTAGAGGTGCTAGCGGGGGGTGGAGAGCAGTTCTTC; CDR3 protein: CASLEVLAGGGEQFF
D gene: NA; V gene: TRBV12-3/TRBV12-4; CDR3 length: 12; J gene: TRBJ1-2; clone size: NA; CDR3 DNA: TGTGCCAGCAGTAACCGACACGGTGGCTACACCTTC; CDR3 protein: CASSNRHGGYTF
D gene: TRBD1; V gene: TRBV7-2; CDR3 length: 18; J gene: TRBJ2-4; clone size: NA; CDR3 DNA: TGTGCCAGCAGCTTCTCCGTTACTGAAATCGGGACAGCCTTTCAGCAGTACTTC; CDR3 protein: CASSFSVTEIGTAFQQYF
D gene: NA; V gene: TRBV20-1; CDR3 length: 15; J gene: TRBJ2-3; clone size: NA; CDR3 DNA: TGCAGTGCTAGCGGGACTCTAACCCTCACAGATACGCAGTATTTT; CDR3 protein: CSASGTLTLTDTQYF
D gene: TRBD1; V gene: TRBV12-3/TRBV12-4; CDR3 length: 16; J gene: TRBJ2-6; clone size: NA; CDR3 DNA: TGTGCCAGCAGTCTCGGACAGGGCTCTGGGGCCAACGTCCGGACTTTC; CDR3 protein: CASSLGQGSGANVRTF
D gene: NA; V gene: TRBV25-1; CDR3 length: 13; J gene: TRBJ1-2; clone size: few; CDR3 DNA: TGTGCCAGCAGTGTGACGGATAACTATGGCTACACCTTC; CDR3 protein: CASSVTDNYGYTF
D gene: NA; V gene: TRBV30; CDR3 length: 15; J gene: TRBJ1-5; clone size: NA; CDR3 DNA: TGTGCCTGGAGTCCAAGGAGGGTAATGGTTCAGCCCCAGCATTTT; CDR3 protein: CAWSPRRVMVQPQHF
D gene: NA; V gene: TRBV7-9; CDR3 length: 12; J gene: TRBJ1-6; clone size: few; CDR3 DNA: TGTGCCAGCAGCTTGTCCGATTCACCCCTCCACTTT; CDR3 protein: CASSLSDSPLHF
D gene: NA; V gene: TRBV15; CDR3 length: 15; J gene: TRBJ1-2; clone size: few; CDR3 DNA: TGTGCCACCAGCAGAGATGTGGGGCCCTCATATGGCTACACCTTC; CDR3 protein: CATSRDVGPSYGYTF
D gene: NA; V gene: TRBV18; CDR3 length: 17; J gene: TRBJ2-1; clone size: few; CDR3 DNA: TGTGCCAGCTCACTCACCGGGTTAGAACCCACCTACAATGAGCAGTTCTTC; CDR3 protein: CASSLTGLEPTYNEQFF
D gene: TRBD2; V gene: TRBV18; CDR3 length: 16; J gene: TRBJ2-5; clone size: NA; CDR3 DNA: TGTGCCAGCTCACCACTCACTAGCGGAGTTAAAGAGACCCAGTACTTC; CDR3 protein: CASSPLTSGVKETQYF